This T cell receptor (beta chain) was profiled in a study of cytomegalovirus exposure and HLA in healthy donors. On the study more broadly: Most genotyped donors, around four fifths of about 430, had Caucasian-associated genetic ancestry.

The CDR3 sequence is 11 residues long. Germline V gives CDR1 SNHLY, CDR2 FYNNEI. V lost 4 bases and J 4 bases, leaving 5 bases between the germline ends. This PCR relied on a set of 60 Vbeta primers and 13 Jbeta primers. As processed by the authors: Around 83 million unique TCR beta chains, roughly 12 million shared, were counted in a later analysis. Assay: immunoSEQ multiplex PCR; the TCRdb copy retains only in-frame clones and omits some. V, J and clone size were drawn from that table, and D and trimming were deduced from the DNA. The table has around 160,000 clones, 60% to 80% seen once. The TCR was taken from a man aged 50 to 59 in good health and CMV-seropositive. Sequenced input: PBMCs. This chain joins TRBV2 and TRBJ2-7; D is uncertain. CDR3 region: CASSVSYEQYF. DNA of the CDR3: TGTGCCAGCAGTGTATCTTACGAGCAGTACTTC.